Below are 22 T cell receptor beta chains sequenced from a single sample in a study of T cell responses to AZD1222 COVID-19 vaccine. Measured with immunoSEQ multiplex PCR; TCRdb has only the in-frame clones, and not every one. Found here are some 180,000 clones, approximately 92% of them singletons; the top ten hold around 0.97%. This sample comprised peripheral blood, obtained 28 days after the second dose of the MenACWY control vaccine. Receptors originate from an adult who received the MenACWY meningococcal vaccine as a control.

The chain links TRBV3-1 (or the pseudogene TRBV3-2) to TRBJ2-6, with a tentative D call TRBD1 (5 bases). This CDR3 is 17 amino acids long. Per germline, CDR1 LGHDT and CDR2 YNNKEL (reference sequence). V lost 1 base, J lost 4 bases, and 14 bases lay in between. The CDR3: CASSQGGLGAGANVLTF. The CDR3 DNA reads as TGTGCCAGCAGCCAAGGGGGATTAGGGGCCGGGGCCAACGTCCTGACTTTC.

The CDR3 spells CAWSGLAGANSPLHF. The CDR3 DNA is TGTGCCTGGAGTGGTCTGGCAGGGGCGAATTCACCCCTCCACTTT. V is TRBV30 and J is TRBJ1-6; D is perhaps TRBD1 (6 bases). The CDR3 sequence is 15 residues long. Germline assignment: CDR1 GTSNPN and CDR2 SVGIG (reference sequence). V shed 1 base and J shed 7 bases, with 14 bases lying between them.

The rearrangement links TRBV19 to TRBJ1-4; D remains unclear. CDR3 size: 12 residues. Germline values: CDR1 LNHDA, CDR2 SQIVND (reference sequence). V was clipped by 5 bases and J by 8 bases, with 9 bases between them. CDR3 bases: TGTGCCAGTAGTGGGTACGGCGAAAAACTGTTTTTT. Translation: CASSGYGEKLFF.

V usage is TRBV18 and J usage is TRBJ1-5, with a possible D match to TRBD1 (6 bases). The CDR3 covers 13 residues. Germline loops: CDR1 KGHSH, CDR2 LQKENI. Trimming took 4 bases from V and 7 from J, leaving 11 bases between them. DNA for the CDR3: TGTGCCAGCTCACTGAACAGGGAACAGCCCCAGCATTTT. Its protein is CASSLNREQPQHF. Using reference TRBV18 and TRBJ1-5 for the parts outside the CDR3, the full variable domain is NAGVMQNPRHLVRRRGQEARLRCSPMKGHSHVYWYRQLPEEGLKFMVYLQKENIIDESGMPKERFSAEFPKEGPSILRIQQVVRGDSAAYFCASSLNREQPQHFGDGTRLSIL.

This clone was observed a single time. Other DNA sequences in this sample translate to the same CDR3. The CDR3 protein is CASSSSYGYTF. In DNA, the CDR3 is TGTGCCAGCAGTTCTTCCTATGGCTACACCTTC. V and J are TRBV12-3 or TRBV12-4 and TRBJ1-2; the D is unclear. The CDR3 extends over 11 amino acids. V was clipped by 4 bases and J by 4 bases, with 4 bases between them.

The rearrangement uses TRBV5-8 and TRBJ1-1; a weak D match, TRBD1 (6 bases). Germline assignment: CDR1 SGHTS and CDR2 YDEGEE. CDR3 length: 14 residues. V lost 0 bases, J lost 4 bases, and 10 bases lay in between. The CDR3 bases are TGTGCCAGCAGCTTGGTAAGGGGGAGCACTGAAGCTTTCTTT. The encoded protein is CASSLVRGSTEAFF.

V and J are TRBV11-3 and TRBJ2-6, with D hard to call. V was clipped by 1 base and J by 0 bases, with 10 bases between them. Germline-derived CDR1 and CDR2 are SGHNT and YENEEA. There are 17 residues in the CDR3. The CDR3 DNA reads TGTGCCAGCAGCTTAGCGGGTCGAGGCTCTGGGGCCAACGTCCTGACTTTC. This gives the protein CASSLAGRGSGANVLTF.

This sequence joins TRBV6-5 and TRBJ2-7; D gene unclear. The length of the CDR3 is 13 residues. CDR1 is MNHEY and CDR2 is SVGAGI in the germline V gene. Deletions cut 7 bases from V and 2 bases from J, with 12 bases between. The CDR3 DNA reads as TGTGCCAGCAAGAAAGTCGCTACCTACGAGCAGTACTTC. Translating gives CASKKVATYEQYF.

The chain couples TRBV6-1 to TRBJ2-7; D is undetermined. V was cut by 0 bases and J by 1 base, with 13 bases left in between. The germline V gene encodes CDR1 MNHNS and CDR2 SASEGT. The CDR3 covers 16 residues. In DNA form, the CDR3 reads TGTGCCAGCAGTGAAGCGCGCCACATTCAATCCTACGAGCAGTACTTC. It translates to CASSEARHIQSYEQYF.

The chain joins TRBV6-2 or TRBV6-3 to TRBJ1-5, with 7 bases identical to TRBD1. Trimming at V came to 2 bases and at J to 0 bases, leaving 7 bases not matched to a gene. CDR1 and CDR2 from the germline V gene are MNHEY and SVGEGT. This CDR3 spans 17 amino acids. This CDR3 reads CASSYIPTGHSNQPQHF. The CDR3 coding sequence is TGTGCCAGCAGTTACATCCCGACAGGGCATAGCAATCAGCCCCAGCATTTT.

V usage is TRBV5-1 and J usage is TRBJ1-2, with D possibly TRBD1 on 6 matching bases. The CDR3 is 16 amino acids. Trimming stripped 5 bases from V and 3 bases from J, with 20 bases between. The germline CDR1 and CDR2 sequences are SGHRS and YFSETQ. CDR3 region: CASSFVRGERDYGYTF. In DNA form, the CDR3 reads TGCGCCAGCAGTTTCGTCAGGGGCGAGAGGGACTATGGCTACACCTTC.

The rearrangement joins TRBV2 to TRBJ2-7; TRBD1 matches 7 bases. The germline V gene has CDR1 SNHLY and CDR2 FYNNEI. This CDR3 has 15 amino acids. The ends lost 6 bases at V and 1 base at J; junction bases unmatched: 9. CDR3 nucleotide sequence: TGTGCCAGCAGGAAGTGGGGGACAGCATCCTACGAGCAGTACTTC. Encoded protein: CASRKWGTASYEQYF.

The genes are TRBV10-3 and TRBJ2-1, with 12 bases that match TRBD2. This CDR3 has 18 residues. After removal of 10 bases from V and 3 bases from J, the junction contained 16 bases not matched to a gene. Germline CDR1 reads ENHRY; CDR2 reads SYGVKD. This CDR3 is CATGPGQLLAGGYNEQFF. The CDR3, as DNA: TGTGCCACGGGGCCGGGACAGTTACTAGCGGGAGGCTACAATGAGCAGTTCTTC.

Note on this clone: A junction end diverges from the germline sequence, so it may reflect a read error. The chain combines TRBV19 with TRBJ2-5; TRBD2 matches 7 bases. The germline gives CDR1 LNHDA, CDR2 SQIVND (reference sequence). This CDR3 spans 15 amino acids. The CDR3 protein is CASSIASGVSETQYF. The CDR3 DNA is TGTGCCAGTAGTATAGCCAGCGGGGTATCAGAGACTCAGTACTTC.

CDR3 DNA: TGTGCCAGCAGCTTAGCACTCCCAGGGTACACCGGGGAGCTGTTTTTT. Its protein product is CASSLALPGYTGELFF. V gene TRBV7-9 combines with J gene TRBJ2-2, with D tentatively TRBD1 (5 bases). Germline V gene sequence: CDR1 SEHNR, CDR2 FQNEAQ (reference sequence). The CDR3 has 16 amino acids. V lost 0 bases to trimming and J lost 3 bases, with 11 bases between them.

The chain employs TRBV4-2 and TRBJ1-1; possibly TRBD1 for D (5 bases). The CDR3 covers 14 residues. From germline, CDR1 is LGHNA and CDR2 YNFKEQ. V was trimmed by 3 bases and J by 2 bases, leaving 10 bases between them. The CDR3 sequence is CASSQLTENTEAFF. In DNA form, the CDR3 reads TGTGCCAGCAGCCAGCTGACAGAAAACACTGAAGCTTTCTTT.

The chain is built from TRBV5-1 and TRBJ1-3; no clear D gene. The CDR3 has 13 residues. Germline-derived CDR1 and CDR2 are SGHRS and YFSETQ. V was trimmed by 1 base and J by 7 bases, leaving 9 bases between them. The CDR3 bases are TGCGCCAGCAGCTTGAGTGCCACCAACACCATATATTTT. This codes for CASSLSATNTIYF.

This clone is a singleton in its sample. Here the CDR3 DNA reads TGCGCCAGCAGCGCTGGACAGGGGACAGATACGCAGTATTTT. Its translation is CASSAGQGTDTQYF. The rearrangement uses TRBV5-1 and TRBJ2-3; 9 bases are shared with TRBD1. This CDR3 has 14 amino acids. The V and J ends lost 4 bases and 3 bases, in that order; junction bases with no gene match: 3. Germline CDR1 reads SGHRS; CDR2 reads YFSETQ. Based on the CDR3 plus reference TRBV5-1 and TRBJ2-3, the full variable domain is KAGVTQTPRYLIKTRGQQVTLSCSPISGHRSVSWYQQTPGQGLQFLFEYFSETQRNKGNFPGRFSGRQFSNSRSEMNVSTLELGDSALYLCASSAGQGTDTQYFGPGTRLTVL.

The chain employs TRBV30 and TRBJ1-5, with D perhaps TRBD1 (5 bases). Germline CDR1 GTSNPN, CDR2 SVGIG (reference sequence). The ends were cut back, 0 bases at V and 5 bases at J, with 8 bases in the middle. There are 13 residues in the CDR3. Here the CDR3 DNA reads TGTGCCTGGAGTGTACAGGACCATCAGCCCCAGCATTTT. It is translated as CAWSVQDHQPQHF.

This rearrangement joins TRBV19 to TRBJ1-6; D remains ambiguous. Deletions cut 5 bases from V and 4 bases from J, with 12 bases between. Germline CDR1 is LNHDA and CDR2 is SQIVND (reference sequence). The CDR3 loop spans 15 amino acids. DNA for the CDR3: TGTGCCAGTAGTGGGCAGGCCGATTATAATTCACCCCTCCACTTT. Its protein product is CASSGQADYNSPLHF.

The V and J genes are TRBV30 and TRBJ1-3; 7 nucleotides align to TRBD1. Germline CDR1 reads GTSNPN; CDR2 reads SVGIG (reference sequence). The CDR3 is 12 residues long. V lost 4 bases to trimming and J lost 4 bases; unmatched junction nucleotides: 1. CDR3 bases: TGTGCCTGGACGGGACAGGGAAACACCATATATTTT. This gives the protein CAWTGQGNTIYF. The full variable domain, completed using reference TRBV30 and TRBJ1-3, is SQTIHQWPATLVQPVGSPLSLECTVEGTSNPNLYWYRQAAGRGLQLLFYSVGIGQISSEVPQNLSASRPQDRQFILSSKKLLLSDSGFYLCAWTGQGNTIYFGEGSWLTVV.

J is TRBJ1-3 and V is TRBV5-4; TRBD1 is a possible D gene (6 bases). Per the germline V gene, CDR1 is SGHNT and CDR2 is YYREEE (reference sequence). Trimming removed 3 bases from V and 8 bases from J, with 15 bases in between. This CDR3 is 14 amino acids long. The chain's CDR3 is CASSSTGRGDTIYF. For the CDR3, the DNA is TGTGCCAGCAGCTCGACAGGCCGGGGAGACACCATATATTTT.